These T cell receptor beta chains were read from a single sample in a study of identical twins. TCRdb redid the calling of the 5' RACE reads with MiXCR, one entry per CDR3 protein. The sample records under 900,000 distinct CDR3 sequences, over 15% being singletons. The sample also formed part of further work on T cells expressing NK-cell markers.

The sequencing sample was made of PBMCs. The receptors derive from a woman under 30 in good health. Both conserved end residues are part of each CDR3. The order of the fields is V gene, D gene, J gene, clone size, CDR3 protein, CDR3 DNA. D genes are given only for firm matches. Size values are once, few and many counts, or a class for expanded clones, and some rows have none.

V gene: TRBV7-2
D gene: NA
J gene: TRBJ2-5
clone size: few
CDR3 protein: CASSPYLEGETQYF
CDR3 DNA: TGTGCCAGCAGCCCCTATCTCGAGGGGGAGACCCAGTACTTC

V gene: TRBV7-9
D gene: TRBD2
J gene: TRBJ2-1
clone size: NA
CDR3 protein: CASSSWIAGGFNEQFF
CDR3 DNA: TGTGCCAGCAGCTCATGGATAGCGGGAGGGTTCAATGAGCAGTTCTTC

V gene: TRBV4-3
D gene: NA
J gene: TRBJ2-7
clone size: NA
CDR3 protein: CASSQAWGPGYEQYF
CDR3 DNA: TGCGCCAGCAGCCAAGCTTGGGGGCCAGGTTACGAGCAGTACTTC

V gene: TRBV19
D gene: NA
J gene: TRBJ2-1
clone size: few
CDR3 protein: CASKRFDEQFF
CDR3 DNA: TGTGCCAGTAAGAGGTTCGATGAGCAGTTCTTC

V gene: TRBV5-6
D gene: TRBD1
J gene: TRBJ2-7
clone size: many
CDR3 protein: CASSPGTGGEQYF
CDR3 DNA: TGTGCCAGCAGTCCCGGGACAGGGGGCGAGCAGTACTTC

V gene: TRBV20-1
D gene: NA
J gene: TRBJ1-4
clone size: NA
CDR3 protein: CSAGPPHSEKLFF
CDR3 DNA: TGCAGTGCTGGGCCCCCTCACAGTGAAAAACTGTTTTTT

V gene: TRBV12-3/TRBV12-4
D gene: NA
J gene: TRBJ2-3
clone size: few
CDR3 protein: CASSLLARSAADTQYF
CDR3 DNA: TGTGCCAGCAGTCTCCTGGCCCGGAGCGCTGCAGATACGCAGTATTTT

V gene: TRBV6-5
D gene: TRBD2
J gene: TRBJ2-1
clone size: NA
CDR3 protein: CASSFHITSGGVNEQFF
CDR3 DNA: TGTGCCAGCAGTTTCCATATAACTAGCGGGGGCGTTAATGAGCAGTTCTTC

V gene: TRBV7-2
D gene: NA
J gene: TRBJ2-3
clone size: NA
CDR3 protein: CASSWGMGGRSDTQYF
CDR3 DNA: TGTGCCAGCAGCTGGGGCATGGGGGGGCGGTCAGATACGCAGTATTTT

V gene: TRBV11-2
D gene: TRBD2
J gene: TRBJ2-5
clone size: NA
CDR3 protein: CASSPQPASGTTETQYF
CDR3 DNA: TGTGCCAGCAGCCCTCAACCCGCTAGCGGGACTACAGAGACCCAGTACTTC

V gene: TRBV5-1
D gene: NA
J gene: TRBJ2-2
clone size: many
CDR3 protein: CASSLVAVYGELFF
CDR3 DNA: TGCGCCAGCAGCTTGGTGGCAGTCTACGGGGAGCTGTTTTTT

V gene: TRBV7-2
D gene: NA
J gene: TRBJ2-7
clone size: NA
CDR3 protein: CASSLSRVEQYF
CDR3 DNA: TGTGCCAGCAGCTTATCCCGGGTCGAGCAGTACTTC

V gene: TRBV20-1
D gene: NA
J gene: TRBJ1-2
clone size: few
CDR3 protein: CSARDPGRMVKGYTF
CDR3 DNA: TGCAGTGCTAGAGATCCGGGACGGATGGTTAAAGGCTACACCTTC

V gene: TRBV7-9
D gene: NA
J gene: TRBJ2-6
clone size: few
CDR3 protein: CASSTGPALSGANVLTF
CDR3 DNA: TGTGCCAGCAGCACCGGACCTGCCCTCTCTGGGGCCAACGTCCTGACTTTC

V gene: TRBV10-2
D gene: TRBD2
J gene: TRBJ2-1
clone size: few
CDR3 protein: CASSAAGIYNEQFF
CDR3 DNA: TGCGCCAGCAGTGCAGCGGGAATTTACAATGAGCAGTTCTTC

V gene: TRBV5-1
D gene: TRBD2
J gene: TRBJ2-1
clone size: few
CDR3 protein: CASSLRLAGGDNEQFF
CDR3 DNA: TGCGCCAGCAGCTTGAGACTAGCGGGGGGCGACAATGAGCAGTTCTTC

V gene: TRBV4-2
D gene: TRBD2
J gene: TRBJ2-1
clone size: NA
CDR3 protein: CASSQDRLAGVYNEQFF
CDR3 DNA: TGTGCCAGCAGCCAAGATAGGCTAGCGGGGGTATACAATGAGCAGTTCTTC

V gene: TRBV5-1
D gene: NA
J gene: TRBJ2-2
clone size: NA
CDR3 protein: CASRLGGNTGELFF
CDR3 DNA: TGCGCCAGCAGGCTTGGGGGGAACACCGGGGAGCTGTTTTTT

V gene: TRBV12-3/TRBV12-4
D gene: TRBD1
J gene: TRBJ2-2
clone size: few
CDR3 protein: CASSAGTGWIGELFF
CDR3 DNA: TGTGCCAGCAGTGCCGGGACAGGGTGGATCGGGGAGCTGTTTTTT

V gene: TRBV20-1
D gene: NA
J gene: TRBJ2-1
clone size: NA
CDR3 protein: CTGATGTGNEQFF
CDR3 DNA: TGCACCGGGGCGACAGGTACGGGCAATGAGCAGTTCTTC

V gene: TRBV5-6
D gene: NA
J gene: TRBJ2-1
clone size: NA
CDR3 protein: CASSWQKQGEQFF
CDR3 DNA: TGTGCCAGCAGCTGGCAAAAGCAGGGTGAGCAGTTCTTC

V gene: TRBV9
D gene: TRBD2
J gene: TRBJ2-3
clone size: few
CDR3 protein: CASSFTSGPSTDTQYF
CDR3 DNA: TGTGCCAGCAGCTTCACTAGCGGGCCAAGCACAGATACGCAGTATTTT

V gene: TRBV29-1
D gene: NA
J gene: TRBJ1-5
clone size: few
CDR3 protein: CSVEDGLQPQHF
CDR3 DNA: TGCAGCGTTGAGGACGGCTTGCAGCCCCAGCATTTT

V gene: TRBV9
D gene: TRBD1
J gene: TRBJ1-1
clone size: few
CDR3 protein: CASSVEGQGSTEAFF
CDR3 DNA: TGTGCCAGCAGCGTAGAGGGACAGGGGAGCACTGAAGCTTTCTTT

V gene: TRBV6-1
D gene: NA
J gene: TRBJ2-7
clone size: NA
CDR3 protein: CASLNYEQYF
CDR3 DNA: TGTGCCAGCCTCAACTACGAGCAGTACTTC

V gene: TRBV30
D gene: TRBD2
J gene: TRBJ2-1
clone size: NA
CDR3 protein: CAWSVRPSGGVNWFF
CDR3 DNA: TGTGCCTGGAGTGTACGGCCTAGCGGGGGTGTAAATTGGTTCTTC

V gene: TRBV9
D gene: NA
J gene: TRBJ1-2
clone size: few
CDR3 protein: CASSPDAGHQPRGYTF
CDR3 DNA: TGTGCCAGCAGCCCGGATGCGGGACACCAGCCTCGGGGCTACACCTTC

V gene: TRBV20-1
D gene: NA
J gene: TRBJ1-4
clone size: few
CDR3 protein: CTPMRDNEKLFF
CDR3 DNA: TGCACCCCGATGAGAGATAATGAAAAACTGTTTTTT

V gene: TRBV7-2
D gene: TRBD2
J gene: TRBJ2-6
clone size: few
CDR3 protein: CATSLAGTSGANVLTF
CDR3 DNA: TGTGCCACTTCACTAGCGGGTACCTCTGGGGCCAACGTCCTGACTTTC

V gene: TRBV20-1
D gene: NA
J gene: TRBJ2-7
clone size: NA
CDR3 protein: CSAPASDTYEQYF
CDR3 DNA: TGCAGTGCACCGGCGTCGGACACCTACGAGCAGTACTTC

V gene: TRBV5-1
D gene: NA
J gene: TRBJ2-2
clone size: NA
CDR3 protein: CASSLSSRTSRGGELFF
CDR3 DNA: TGCGCCAGCAGCTTAAGTTCTCGGACGTCGCGGGGCGGGGAGCTGTTTTTT

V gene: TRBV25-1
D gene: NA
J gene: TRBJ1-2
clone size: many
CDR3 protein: CASRDNYGYTF
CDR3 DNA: TGTGCCAGCAGAGATAACTATGGCTACACCTTC

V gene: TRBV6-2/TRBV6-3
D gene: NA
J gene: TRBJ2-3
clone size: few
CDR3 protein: CASSYSIDVGRLSTDTQYF
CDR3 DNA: TGTGCCAGCAGTTACTCGATCGATGTTGGGAGACTCTCCACAGATACGCAGTATTTT

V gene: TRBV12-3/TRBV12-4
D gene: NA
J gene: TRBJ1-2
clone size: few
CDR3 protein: CASSTRSNYGYTF
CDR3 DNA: TGTGCCAGCAGCACTCGGTCTAACTATGGCTACACCTTC

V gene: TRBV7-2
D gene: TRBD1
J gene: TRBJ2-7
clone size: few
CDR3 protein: CASRAGTGFGEQYF
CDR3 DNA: TGTGCCAGCCGGGCCGGGACAGGTTTTGGAGAGCAGTACTTC

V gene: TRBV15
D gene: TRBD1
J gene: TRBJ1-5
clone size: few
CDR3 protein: CATSRAQGARNQPQHF
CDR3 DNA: TGTGCCACCAGCAGAGCACAGGGGGCTAGGAATCAGCCCCAGCATTTT

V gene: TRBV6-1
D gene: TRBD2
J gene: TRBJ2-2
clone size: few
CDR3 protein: CASSGTSGGTGELFF
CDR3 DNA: TGTGCCAGCAGCGGGACTAGCGGGGGAACCGGGGAGCTGTTTTTT

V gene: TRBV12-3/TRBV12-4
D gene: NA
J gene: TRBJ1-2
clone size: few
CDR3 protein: CASSLARAGPSNYGYTF
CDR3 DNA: TGTGCCAGCAGTTTAGCGCGAGCAGGCCCCTCTAACTATGGCTACACCTTC

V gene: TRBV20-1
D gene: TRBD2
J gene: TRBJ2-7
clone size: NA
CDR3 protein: CSARLAGVIYEQYF
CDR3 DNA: TGCAGTGCTAGATTAGCGGGGGTGATCTACGAGCAGTACTTC

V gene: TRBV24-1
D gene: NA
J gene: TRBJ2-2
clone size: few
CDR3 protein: CATFDENTGELFF
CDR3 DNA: TGTGCCACCTTTGACGAGAACACCGGGGAGCTGTTTTTT

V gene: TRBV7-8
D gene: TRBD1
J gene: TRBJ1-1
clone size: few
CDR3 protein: CASSYGTGGPEAFF
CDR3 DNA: TGTGCCAGCAGCTATGGGACAGGGGGACCTGAAGCTTTCTTT

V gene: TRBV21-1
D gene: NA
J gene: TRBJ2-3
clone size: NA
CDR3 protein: CASSTSGAIPSTDTQYF
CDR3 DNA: TGTGCCAGCAGCACAAGCGGGGCGATACCCAGCACAGATACGCAGTATTTT

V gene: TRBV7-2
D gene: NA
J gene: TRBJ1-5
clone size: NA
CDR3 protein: CASSLLALDPTGQPQHF
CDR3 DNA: TGTGCCAGCAGCTTGCTCGCGTTGGACCCAACGGGACAGCCCCAGCATTTT

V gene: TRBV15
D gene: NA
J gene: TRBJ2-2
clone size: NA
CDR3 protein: CATSRVKGDPNTGELFF
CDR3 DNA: TGTGCCACCAGCAGAGTCAAGGGGGATCCGAACACCGGGGAGCTGTTTTTT

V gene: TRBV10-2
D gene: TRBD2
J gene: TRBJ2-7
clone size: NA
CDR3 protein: CASSEFSGEYEQYF
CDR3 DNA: TGCGCCAGCAGTGAGTTTAGCGGGGAGTACGAGCAGTACTTC

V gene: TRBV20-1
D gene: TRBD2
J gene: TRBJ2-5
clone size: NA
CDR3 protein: CCARDRLGGGQLTQYF
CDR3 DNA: TGCTGTGCTAGAGATCGGCTTGGCGGGGGGCAGTTGACCCAGTACTTC

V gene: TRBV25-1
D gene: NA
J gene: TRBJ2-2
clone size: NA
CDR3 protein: CASSPAATGELFF
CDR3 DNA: TGTGCCAGCAGTCCCGCGGCCACCGGGGAGCTGTTTTTT

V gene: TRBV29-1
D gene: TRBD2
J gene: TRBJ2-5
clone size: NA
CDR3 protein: CSAWDYEETQYF
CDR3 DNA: TGCAGCGCCTGGGACTACGAAGAGACCCAGTACTTC

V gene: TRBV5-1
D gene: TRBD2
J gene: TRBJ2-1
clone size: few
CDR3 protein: CASGKTSGGYNEQFF
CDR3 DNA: TGCGCCAGCGGAAAGACTAGCGGGGGATACAATGAGCAGTTCTTC

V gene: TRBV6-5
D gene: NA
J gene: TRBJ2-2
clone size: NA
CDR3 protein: CASSYSMVAGELFF
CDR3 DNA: TGTGCCAGCAGTTACTCGATGGTAGCCGGGGAGCTGTTTTTT

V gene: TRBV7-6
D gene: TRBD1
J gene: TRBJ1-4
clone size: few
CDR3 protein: CASSVGQGEGEKLFF
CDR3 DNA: TGTGCCAGCAGCGTGGGACAGGGTGAGGGTGAAAAACTGTTTTTT

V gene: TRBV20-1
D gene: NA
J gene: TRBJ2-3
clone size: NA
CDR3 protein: CSVPSLDTQYF
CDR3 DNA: TGCAGTGTCCCTAGCCTGGATACGCAGTATTTT

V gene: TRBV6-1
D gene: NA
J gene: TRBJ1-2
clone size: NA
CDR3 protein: CASSLTGSSNYGYTF
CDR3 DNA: TGTGCCAGCAGCTTGACAGGTTCCTCTAACTATGGCTACACCTTC

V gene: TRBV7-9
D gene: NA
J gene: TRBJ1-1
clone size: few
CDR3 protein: CASSPPGSQANTEAFF
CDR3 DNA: TGTGCCAGCAGCCCCCCGGGGTCGCAGGCTAACACTGAAGCTTTCTTT

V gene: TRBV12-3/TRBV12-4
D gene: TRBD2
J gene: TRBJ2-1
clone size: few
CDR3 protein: CASSPWGSGGFGEQFF
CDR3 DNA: TGTGCCAGCAGTCCGTGGGGTAGCGGGGGCTTTGGTGAGCAGTTCTTC